One and the same sample provided the 18 T cell receptor beta chains below, sequenced in a study of PD-1 blockade in classical Hodgkin lymphoma. Assay: immunoSEQ multiplex PCR; the TCRdb copy retains only in-frame clones and omits some. The table shows some 18,000 clones, with 65% to 90% occurring only once. All the patients suffered relapse after autologous stem cell transplantation, and brentuximab vedotin exposure differed. Sequences were derived from peripheral blood mononuclear cells (PBMCs), sampled at baseline. These receptors were taken from a human donor with classical Hodgkin lymphoma.

The rearrangement joins TRBV20-1 to TRBJ1-4; D not certain. Trimming took 6 bases from V and 4 from J, leaving 6 bases between them. CDR3 length: 11 residues. From germline, CDR1 is DFQATT and CDR2 SNEGSKA (reference sequence). DNA for the CDR3: TGCAGTGCCAGCTATAATGAAAAACTGTTTTTT. Translation: CSASYNEKLFF.

The chain couples TRBV7-2 to TRBJ2-3; 10 bases line up with TRBD2. V was clipped by 7 bases and J by 4 bases; unmatched bases: 5. Germline V gives CDR1 SGHTA, CDR2 FQGNSA. This CDR3 is 14 amino acids long. CDR3 sequence (DNA): TGTGCCAGCAACCCTAGCGGGAGTTCAGATACGCAGTATTTT. Amino acid sequence: CASNPSGSSDTQYF.

This chain joins TRBV7-8 and TRBJ2-7, with D possibly TRBD2 on 5 matching bases. The CDR3 runs to 13 residues. Between the trimmed V and J ends, which lost 7 bases and 0 bases, there was a span of 10 bases. Germline CDR1 and CDR2: SGHVS and FQNEAQ. The CDR3 coding sequence is TGTGCCAGCACCCGGGAACGCTCCTACGAGCAGTACTTC. Protein: CASTRERSYEQYF.

The chain employs TRBV4-1 and TRBJ2-3; no reliable D call. CDR1 is MGHRA, CDR2 YSYEKL, per germline. There are 16 residues in the CDR3. Trimming took 2 bases from V and 3 from J, leaving 15 bases between them. Here the CDR3 reads CASSQFNLISTDTQYF. CDR3 in DNA: TGCGCCAGCAGCCAATTTAATTTGATTTCGACAGATACGCAGTATTTT.

The J gene is TRBJ1-2, the V gene TRBV29-1, with 8 nucleotides matching TRBD1. V dropped 7 bases and J dropped 6; count of bases not matched to a gene: 19. The V gene's germline CDR1 is SQVTM and CDR2 ANQGSEA. CDR3 size: 16 residues. For the CDR3, the DNA is TGCAGCGCCCCCAGAAATACCGGGACAGGCCATAATGGCTACACCTTC. This sequence encodes CSAPRNTGTGHNGYTF.

The chain carries TRBV6-1 and TRBJ1-5; no clear D gene. Germline loops: CDR1 MNHNS, CDR2 SASEGT. The CDR3 extends over 13 amino acids. The germline V and J ends were trimmed by 6 bases and 6 bases, with 12 bases remaining between them. CDR3 nucleotides: TGTGCCAGCAGCGACACTCCAGCTCAGCCCCAGCATTTT. It translates to CASSDTPAQPQHF.

The rearrangement uses TRBV27 and TRBJ2-7; D is unresolved. This CDR3 has 11 amino acids. Germline values: CDR1 MNHEY, CDR2 SMNVEV (reference sequence). The V end lost 3 bases, the J end lost 8 bases, and 8 bases lay between the germline ends. The CDR3 spells CASSFNKKQYF. The CDR3 DNA reads as TGTGCCAGCAGTTTTAATAAAAAGCAGTACTTC.

The V and J genes are TRBV6-1 and TRBJ2-2; D possibly corresponds to TRBD1 (6 bases). The CDR3 has 15 amino acids. The germline V gene has CDR1 MNHNS and CDR2 SASEGT. V shed 7 bases and J shed 6 bases, with 18 bases lying between them. CDR3 amino acids: CASKTQVGAPGELFF. In DNA form, the CDR3 reads TGTGCCAGCAAAACCCAGGTGGGGGCACCCGGGGAGCTGTTTTTT.

The chain uses TRBV6-5 and TRBJ1-5; TRBD1 is a possible D gene (5 bases). The V and J ends lost 0 bases and 6 bases respectively, with 12 bases between them. The CDR3 spans 15 residues. CDR1 and CDR2 from the germline V gene are MNHEY and SVGAGI. CDR3 sequence reads: CASSYSGGAGQPQHF. CDR3 DNA: TGTGCCAGCAGTTACTCGGGTGGGGCTGGTCAGCCCCAGCATTTT.

The chain employs TRBV7-9 and TRBJ2-7, with 7 positions matching TRBD1. Germline trimming cut 6 bases from V and 4 bases from J; bases unmatched to any gene: 9. The CDR3 extends over 14 amino acids. Germline V lookup: CDR1 SEHNR, CDR2 FQNEAQ (reference sequence). The CDR3 sequence is CASRGTVAFYEQYF. The CDR3 DNA is TGTGCCAGCAGGGGGACAGTAGCGTTTTACGAGCAGTACTTC.

V gene TRBV10-2 combines with J gene TRBJ2-7; 9 bases line up with TRBD2. V dropped 0 bases and J dropped 7; count of bases not matched to a gene: 4. The CDR3 contains 14 residues. Looked up from germline, CDR1 is WSHSY and CDR2 is SAAADI. Here the CDR3 reads CASSESFLAGEQYF. The CDR3 region has the DNA TGCGCCAGCAGTGAGTCTTTTCTAGCGGGGGAGCAGTACTTC.

The chain couples TRBV7-9 to TRBJ2-7; TRBD2 might be the D (5 bases). The CDR3 has 12 residues. Germline V gives CDR1 SEHNR, CDR2 FQNEAQ (reference sequence). The germline V and J ends were trimmed by 5 bases and 3 bases, with 8 bases remaining between them. CDR3 in DNA: TGTGCCAGCAGCCCCGGAGGCTACGAGCAGTACTTC. It encodes CASSPGGYEQYF.

The chain recombines TRBV28 with TRBJ2-7; tentatively, D is TRBD2 (6 bases). Germline CDR1 reads MDHEN; CDR2 reads SYDVKM. Trimming shortened V by 5 bases and J by 2 bases, and 13 bases separated the two germline ends. This CDR3 spans 14 amino acids. The CDR3 DNA sequence: TGTGCCAGCAGTGATACTAGCCGGACCTACGAGCAGTACTTC. Amino acid sequence: CASSDTSRTYEQYF.

This clone occurred a few times. This chain links TRBV10-3 with TRBJ2-3; D remains unclear. This CDR3 is 11 amino acids long. V was pared by 2 bases and J by 10 bases, with 7 bases between. Germline values: CDR1 ENHRY, CDR2 SYGVKD. The CDR3 protein is CAISEGNAQYF. Written as DNA, the CDR3 is TGTGCCATCAGTGAGGGTAACGCGCAGTATTTT.

This chain links TRBV11-3 with TRBJ2-1, with D possibly TRBD2 on 6 matching bases. Germline CDR1 reads SGHNT; CDR2 reads YENEEA. This CDR3 has 13 amino acids. Trimming took 1 base from V and 9 from J, leaving 10 bases between them. The CDR3, as DNA: TGTGCCAGCAGCTTAGGACTAGATGGTGAGCAGTTCTTC. This translates into CASSLGLDGEQFF.

The V call is TRBV19, the J call TRBJ2-1; 10 nucleotides agree with TRBD1. CDR3 length: 15 residues. The germline V gene has CDR1 LNHDA and CDR2 SQIVND (reference sequence). With 5 bases clipped from V and 5 bases from J, the junction kept 6 bases outside the gene matches. CDR3 amino acids: CASSLGTGADNEQFF. The CDR3 region has the DNA TGTGCCAGTAGTCTAGGGACAGGGGCAGACAATGAGCAGTTCTTC.

The chain recombines TRBV15 with TRBJ1-2, with 7 bases fitting TRBD1. CDR3 length: 16 residues. The V segment lost 2 bases and the J segment 4 bases; nucleotides outside the gene matches: 10. CDR1 is LNHNV and CDR2 is YYDKDF in the germline V gene (reference sequence). In nucleotides, the CDR3 is TGTGCCACCAGCAGATCCCGACAGGGAGAGGCCTATGGCTACACCTTC. Translated: CATSRSRQGEAYGYTF.

V is TRBV2 and J is TRBJ2-1, with a weak D call TRBD2 (6 bases). Trimming pared 6 bases from V and 8 bases from J, leaving 8 bases between. The germline V gene encodes CDR1 SNHLY and CDR2 FYNNEI. The CDR3 spans 11 residues. The CDR3 DNA sequence: TGTGCCAGCAGCCGGGGGTATGAGCAGTTCTTC. Translated: CASSRGYEQFF.